This TCR beta chain appears in the sequencing data of a study of blood T cell repertoires in COVID-19. About the study: The samples span acute and convalescent COVID-19 from the United States, Italy and Spain. The cDNA or gDNA used as material had been derived from T cells, B-cell-depleted T cells, or PBMCs.

This CDR3 comprises 15 residues. V lost 1 base and J 8 bases, leaving 17 bases between the germline ends. The V gene's germline CDR1 is LGHDT and CDR2 YNNKEL (reference sequence). Clones were read by immunoSEQ multiplex PCR, and TCRdb kept only the in-frame ones, dropping some. The sample shows about 150,000 clones, roughly 83% of them seen only once. Sequenced sample: peripheral blood. This sequence joins TRBV3-1 (or the pseudogene TRBV3-2) and TRBJ1-2, with D perhaps matching TRBD1 (5 bases). This receptor was taken from a woman older than 75 with acute or convalescent COVID-19. CDR3 sequence reads: CASSQVAGSLGGYTF. The CDR3 coding sequence is TGTGCCAGCAGCCAAGTGGCAGGGTCGTTGGGGGGCTACACCTTC.